The source of this TCR beta chain is a study of regulatory T cells in long-lasting Graves disease. Germline loops: CDR1 LGHDT, CDR2 YNNKEL (reference sequence). V lost 1 base, J lost 6 bases, and 11 bases stayed unmatched. The CDR3 sequence is 16 residues long. Time point defined: persistent/refractory GD, antithyroid drugs over 5 years with positive TRAb. Preparation of the TCR library used RNA extracted from PBMCs. As a group, patients came from one endocrinology department in Xi'an, China. Through Arm-PCR of CDR3 regions and iRepertoire HTBI primers, TCR beta libraries were built. Original handling: Samples revealed approximately 67 TRBV and 14 TRBJ segments. From the multiplex PCR reads, TCRdb called clonotypes with MiXCR, one entry per CDR3 protein. TCRdb's processing, not the study's, gives the V and J calls here. The sample comprises 250,000 to 300,000 distinct CDR3 sequences, around a fifth of which are singletons, and roughly 56% rests with the top ten.

This clonotype has a handful of counts. Specimen: peripheral blood mononuclear cells (PBMCs), collected when the disease was refractory, from a patient treated with antithyroid drugs. This receptor was taken from a female donor with Graves disease. The chain carries TRBV3-1 and TRBJ2-5, with 7 bases identical to TRBD1. Here the CDR3 reads CASSQGRQGYPKTQYF. CDR3 in DNA: TGTGCCAGCAGCCAAGGGAGACAGGGCTACCCGAAGACCCAGTACTTC.